This T cell receptor (beta chain) was profiled in a study of blood T cell repertoires in COVID-19. In the source study's methods: By means of reference gene primer amplification, nucleated cell counts were estimated. The data were produced by immunoSEQ multiplex PCR, yet TCRdb's version contains in-frame clones alone and is incomplete. V and J calls and clone size come straight from that table; D and trimming were deduced from the DNA. In the table there are 220,000 or so clones, around 90% of which are singletons. All enrollees were about 18 to 95 years old and from approximately 24 US areas. Germline V lookup: CDR1 MNHEY, CDR2 SVGAGI. The junction had 8 bases not matched to a gene; V was cut back by 7 bases and J by 11 bases. This CDR3 region has 12 residues.

The specimen sequenced was PBMCs or T cells enriched from blood (not recorded which). The receptor was derived from a woman in her fifties or sixties with acute COVID-19. V and J are TRBV6-5 and TRBJ2-5, with 9 bases that match TRBD2. The CDR3 spells CASTRLAGRQYF. In DNA form, the CDR3 reads TGTGCCAGCACACGGCTAGCGGGAAGACAGTACTTC.